The 13 T cell receptor beta chains in this list originate from one sample, sequenced in a study of shared clonotypes between healthy human individuals. The protocol was immunoSEQ multiplex PCR, while the TCRdb copy is restricted to in-frame clones and leaves out a portion. The top ten hold 1.5% to 2% of the sample, which has about 2.1 million clones, about 93% seen once. The naive CD8 fraction comprised CD45RO-negative cells positively selected for CCR7 and excluded terminally differentiated effector memory CD45RA+ cells. Sequenced input: naive CD8+ T cells from PBMCs. Receptors were obtained from a man aged 18 to 29 in good health. Some clones in this sample may be carry-over from other donors' samples.

The chain joins TRBV15 to TRBJ2-7; no firm D call. The CDR3 has 13 amino acids. In germline, CDR1 is LNHNV, CDR2 YYDKDF (reference sequence). The V end lost 5 bases, the J end lost 6 bases, and 14 bases lay between the germline ends. The CDR3 nucleotides are TGTGCCACCAGCGGTGATGTTCTACGCGAGCAGTACTTC. Encoded protein: CATSGDVLREQYF.

CDR3: CSVERDAQETQYF. The CDR3 bases are TGCAGCGTTGAACGGGACGCCCAAGAGACCCAGTACTTC. The chain couples TRBV29-1 to TRBJ2-5; possibly TRBD1 or TRBD2 for D (5 bases each). This CDR3 is 13 amino acids long. V lost 2 bases and J 1 base, leaving 8 bases between the germline ends. Germline CDR1 and CDR2: SQVTM and ANQGSEA.

On this clone itself: This same CDR3 is encoded by further DNA sequences in the sample. The chain joins TRBV4-1 to TRBJ1-1; the D gene is possibly TRBD1 (5 bases). With 0 bases removed from V and 8 bases from J, the gap between germline ends came to 10 bases. Germline V gene sequence: CDR1 MGHRA, CDR2 YSYEKL. There are 13 residues in the CDR3. The CDR3 sequence: CASSQDLGVEAFF. In DNA form, the CDR3 reads TGCGCCAGCAGCCAAGATTTGGGGGTGGAAGCTTTCTTT.

The chain recombines TRBV4-1 with TRBJ2-1; D is unresolved. CDR1 and CDR2 from the germline V gene are MGHRA and YSYEKL. V was pared by 2 bases and J by 4 bases, with 12 bases between. This CDR3 region has 15 residues. DNA of the CDR3: TGCGCCAGCAGCCAACTCAGTGTTGGGTACAATGAGCAGTTCTTC. This sequence encodes CASSQLSVGYNEQFF.

In DNA form, the CDR3 reads TGTGCCAGCAAGGGACGGGCCTCCTACGAGCAGTACTTC. Residues: CASKGRASYEQYF. V is TRBV2 and J is TRBJ2-7, with D tentatively TRBD1 or TRBD2 (5 bases each). The germline V gene encodes CDR1 SNHLY and CDR2 FYNNEI. Trimming stripped 7 bases from V and 0 bases from J, with 10 bases between. This CDR3 region has 13 residues.

The DNA of the CDR3 is TGTGCCAGCAGCTGGGACAGCACAGATACGCAGTATTTT. Residues: CASSWDSTDTQYF. This rearrangement joins TRBV13 to TRBJ2-3; either TRBD1 or TRBD2 may supply D (5 bases each). V dropped 4 bases and J dropped 0 bases, with 5 bases sitting between them. Germline V gives CDR1 PRHDT, CDR2 FYEKMQ (reference sequence). This CDR3 spans 13 amino acids.

The chain carries TRBV28 and TRBJ1-5; no clear D. The CDR3 totals 15 residues. The V end was cut by 2 bases, the J end by 0 bases, with 8 bases between. CDR1 and CDR2 (germline): MDHEN, SYDVKM. DNA for the CDR3: TGTGCCAGCAGTTTAAGGTCTCTTAGCAATCAGCCCCAGCATTTT. It codes for CASSLRSLSNQPQHF.

This chain joins TRBV11-3 and TRBJ2-3; 10 nucleotides agree with TRBD2. V shed 5 bases and J 4 bases; nucleotides not matched to a gene: 21. From germline, CDR1 is SGHNT and CDR2 YENEEA. The CDR3 is made up of 20 amino acids. The CDR3 spells CASSPHEREGLYQRADTQYF. The CDR3 nucleotides are TGTGCCAGCAGCCCTCATGAGCGGGAGGGCCTTTATCAAAGGGCAGATACGCAGTATTTT. The full variable domain, completed using reference TRBV11-3 and TRBJ2-3, is EAGVVQSPRYKIIEKKQPVAFWCNPISGHNTLYWYLQNLGQGPELLIRYENEEAVDDSQLPKDRFSAERLKGVDSTLKIQPAELGDSAVYLCASSPHEREGLYQRADTQYFGPGTRLTVL.

This clone was found a few times. This CDR3 is also generated by other DNA sequences in the sample. The rearrangement uses TRBV19 and TRBJ1-1, with no clear D. CDR1 is LNHDA and CDR2 is SQIVND in the germline V gene (reference sequence). V was cut by 3 bases and J by 8 bases, with 7 bases left in between. This CDR3 region has 11 residues. Written as DNA, the CDR3 is TGTGCCAGTAGTATCGGCGGAGAAGCTTTCTTT. It is translated as CASSIGGEAFF. The full variable domain, its missing parts supplied by reference TRBV19 and TRBJ1-1, is DGGITQSPKYLFRKEGQNVTLSCEQNLNHDAMYWYRQDPGQGLRLIYYSQIVNDFQKGDIAEGYSVSREKKESFPLTVTSAQKNPTAFYLCASSIGGEAFFGQGTRLTVV.

As for this clone: Other DNA sequences from this sample encode an identical CDR3 as well. This chain uses TRBV7-9 with TRBJ2-7; tentatively, D is TRBD1 (5 bases). With 1 base removed from V and 0 bases from J, the gap between germline ends came to 10 bases. This CDR3 spans 15 amino acids. Per germline, CDR1 SEHNR and CDR2 FQNEAQ (reference sequence). CDR3 in amino acids: CASSLDRTSSYEQYF. The DNA for the CDR3 is TGTGCCAGCAGCTTAGACAGGACGAGCTCCTACGAGCAGTACTTC.

This chain links TRBV7-9 with TRBJ2-7; unclear D gene. This CDR3 has 15 amino acids. Germline V gene data show CDR1 as SEHNR and CDR2 as FQNEAQ (reference sequence). V gave up 1 base and J gave up 5 bases, with 15 bases separating them. The CDR3 sequence is CASSLGTPSRNEQYF. DNA of the CDR3: TGTGCCAGCAGCTTAGGGACCCCCTCGAGGAACGAGCAGTACTTC.

The rearrangement uses TRBV9 and TRBJ2-1, with 7 bases that match TRBD2. The CDR3 is 15 amino acids. Germline V gene data show CDR1 as SGDLS and CDR2 as YYNGEE. V gave up 0 bases and J gave up 7 bases; unmatched junction bases: 7. The CDR3 nucleotides read TGTGCCAGCAGCGTAGGGGAGGGAGATCTTAATGAGCAGTTCTTC. It codes for CASSVGEGDLNEQFF. The complete variable domain, with remaining parts taken from reference TRBV9 and TRBJ2-1, reads DSGVTQTPKHLITATGQRVTLRCSPRSGDLSVYWYQQSLDQGLQFLIQYYNGEERAKGNILERFSAQQFPDLHSELNLSSLELGDSALYFCASSVGEGDLNEQFFGPGTRLTVL.

The V and J genes are TRBV5-1 and TRBJ1-1; maybe TRBD1 (5 bases). Trimming removed 0 bases at V and 0 bases at J, with 12 bases between. From germline, CDR1 is SGHRS and CDR2 YFSETQ. CDR3 size: 16 residues. CDR3 bases: TGCGCCAGCAGCTTGGCCCTGGACACCATGAACACTGAAGCTTTCTTT. It translates to CASSLALDTMNTEAFF.